This TCR beta chain is from a study of CD8+CD57+ T cells in acquired aplastic anemia. It was genomic DNA that served as the template for profiling TCR beta VDJ and CDR3. TCRdb called the reads again in MiXCR, with one record for every CDR3 protein. This table holds about 180,000 distinct CDR3 sequences, around half found once. Patients chosen for sequencing had shown CD8+CD57+ cell expansion by flow cytometry. The receptor comes from a human donor with aplastic anemia. Sequencing used sorted CD4+, CD8+, or CD8+CD57+ T cells (not recorded which) from PBMCs.

In DNA, the CDR3 is TGTGCCATCAGTGAGGCGCCAGCGAACACCGGGGAGCTGTTTTTT. This gives the protein CAISEAPANTGELFF. The chain is built from TRBV10-3 and TRBJ2-2; D is uncertain. Germline V gene data show CDR1 as ENHRY and CDR2 as SYGVKD. Trimming removed 2 bases from V and 0 bases from J, with 7 bases in between. The CDR3 sequence is 15 residues long.